Presented here are 30 T cell receptor beta chains from one specimen sequenced in a study of T-cell reconstitution after alpha-beta-depleted transplantation in children. A library of TCRbeta sequences, prepared with unique molecular identifiers, was generated. Using its own MiXCR run on the PCR reads, TCRdb lists one record per CDR3 protein. The table shows roughly 400,000 distinct CDR3 sequences, with about 45% occurring only once. The source material was PBMCs, sampled before TCRalphabeta/CD19-depleted stem cell transplant. These receptor sequences come from a girl aged 2-10 years with aplastic anemia, due to receive a stem cell transplant.

The chain is built from TRBV29-1 and TRBJ2-3; TRBD2 aligns across 8 bases. CDR3 length equals 16 residues. V lost 6 bases and J lost 5; bases outside the gene matches: 16. Germline assignment: CDR1 SQVTM and CDR2 ANQGSEA. CDR3 region: CSVGVWRGATGDTQYF. DNA of the CDR3: TGCAGCGTCGGGGTCTGGCGGGGGGCGACCGGAGATACGCAGTATTTT.

The chain has TRBV10-3 and TRBJ2-7; 8 nucleotides match TRBD1. The CDR3 runs 15 residues. V lost 0 bases and J lost 2; bases outside the gene matches: 3. Germline CDR1 reads ENHRY; CDR2 reads SYGVKD. The CDR3 spells CAISESGTGPYEQYF. CDR3 DNA: TGTGCCATCAGTGAGTCCGGGACAGGTCCCTACGAGCAGTACTTC.

This clonotype was observed at least ten times. The CDR3 nucleotides are TGCGCCAGCAGCTTGGCCATTCCGACCTACAATGAGCAGTTCTTC. This translates into CASSLAIPTYNEQFF. This rearrangement joins TRBV5-1 to TRBJ2-1; D is unclear. Trimming removed 0 bases from V and 2 bases from J, with 9 bases in between. Germline CDR1 reads SGHRS; CDR2 reads YFSETQ. The CDR3 consists of 15 residues.

The chain joins TRBV5-6 to TRBJ2-2, with a possible D match to TRBD1 (6 bases). V dropped 4 bases and J dropped 5 bases, with 18 bases sitting between them. This CDR3 is 16 amino acids long. Germline CDR1 reads SGHDT; CDR2 reads YYEEEE. This CDR3 is CASSLPDRGLTGELFF. CDR3 DNA: TGTGCCAGCAGCCTGCCGGACAGAGGGCTAACCGGGGAGCTGTTTTTT.

The chain recombines TRBV20-1 with TRBJ2-5, with D unresolved. The germline CDR1 and CDR2 sequences are DFQATT and SNEGSKA (reference sequence). CDR3 size: 10 residues. Trimming took off 7 bases at V and 2 bases at J, with 5 bases between the two ends. CDR3: CSGKQETQYF. The CDR3 bases are TGCAGTGGAAAACAAGAGACCCAGTACTTC.

This chain joins TRBV20-1 and TRBJ2-7; D is unresolved. V was pared by 5 bases and J by 4 bases, with 9 bases between. Germline CDR1 DFQATT, CDR2 SNEGSKA (reference sequence). The CDR3 has 11 residues. The CDR3 region has the DNA TGCAGTGCTCGTAAGGGTTACGAGCAGTACTTC. This codes for CSARKGYEQYF.

This clonotype was observed a handful of times. The V and J genes are TRBV27 and TRBJ1-6; no firm D call. The length of the CDR3 is 13 residues. Germline V gene data show CDR1 as MNHEY and CDR2 as SMNVEV (reference sequence). V was shortened by 5 bases and J by 14 bases, with 16 bases between the two germline ends. CDR3 DNA sequence: TGTGCCAGCAGTCCCGGACGGGCTTGGGCCCTCCACTTT. It yields the protein CASSPGRAWALHF.

Only a few counts were recorded for this clonotype. CDR3 DNA: TGTGCCAGCAGCTTAGATTGGGGCGAGCAGTACTTC. Translated: CASSLDWGEQYF. The chain recombines TRBV7-9 with TRBJ2-7, with D hard to call. This CDR3 contains 12 residues. The V end was cut by 1 base, the J end by 6 bases, with 7 bases between. Per the germline V gene, CDR1 is SEHNR and CDR2 is FQNEAQ (reference sequence).

This clonotype appeared once. The chain joins TRBV15 to TRBJ2-3; the D call may be TRBD1 or TRBD2 (5 bases each). CDR3 length: 14 amino acids. Germline V gene sequence: CDR1 LNHNV, CDR2 YYDKDF (reference sequence). V dropped 1 base and J dropped 4 bases, with 9 bases sitting between them. Here the CDR3 DNA reads TGTGCCACCAGCAGAGCAGGGAGTCCAGATACGCAGTATTTT. It codes for CATSRAGSPDTQYF.

V gene TRBV7-2 combines with J gene TRBJ1-5; D is ambiguous. Trimming shortened V by 3 bases and J by 4 bases, and 16 bases separated the two germline ends. The CDR3 is made up of 16 amino acids. The germline V gene has CDR1 SGHTA and CDR2 FQGNSA. This chain's CDR3 is CASSFQKAGKNQPQHF. The DNA for the CDR3 is TGTGCCAGCAGCTTTCAAAAGGCCGGGAAAAATCAGCCCCAGCATTTT.

The chain uses TRBV27 and TRBJ2-1; 10 nucleotides agree with TRBD2. CDR3 length: 15 amino acids. CDR1 and CDR2 (germline): MNHEY, SMNVEV (reference sequence). V trimming: 2 bases; J trimming: 9 bases; junction bases outside the gene matches: 7. The CDR3 DNA reads as TGTGCCAGCAGTTTACCCGGGACTAGCGCCGGTGAGCAGTTCTTC. This encodes CASSLPGTSAGEQFF.

The chain is built from TRBV7-8 and TRBJ1-5; unclear D gene. The CDR3 loop spans 15 amino acids. CDR1 and CDR2 (germline): SGHVS, FQNEAQ. V was shortened by 1 base and J by 0 bases, with 7 bases between the two germline ends. The CDR3 sequence: CASSLVEGSNQPQHF. In DNA form, the CDR3 reads TGTGCCAGCAGCTTAGTTGAGGGTAGCAATCAGCCCCAGCATTTT.

This clonotype was seen a handful of times. V is TRBV7-8 and J is TRBJ1-4; D remains ambiguous. This CDR3 region has 16 residues. Per germline, CDR1 SGHVS and CDR2 FQNEAQ. The germline V and J ends were trimmed by 4 bases and 4 bases, with 16 bases remaining between them. The DNA for the CDR3 is TGTGCCAGCAGCTCAGCAGCAATGGGAGTTAATGAAAAACTGTTTTTT. Protein product: CASSSAAMGVNEKLFF.

The chain is built from TRBV20-1 and TRBJ1-2; D is ambiguous. The CDR3 spans 13 residues. The V end was cut by 6 bases, the J end by 5 bases, with 16 bases between. Germline values: CDR1 DFQATT, CDR2 SNEGSKA (reference sequence). The CDR3 DNA is TGCAGTGCCAGCCGTTCCTTGAATTATGGCTACACCTTC. It is translated as CSASRSLNYGYTF.

The genes are TRBV29-1 and TRBJ2-3, with TRBD1 as a possible D gene (5 bases). CDR1 and CDR2 from the germline V gene are SQVTM and ANQGSEA. The CDR3 length is 17 residues. Trimming cost V 4 bases and J 2 bases, with 22 bases left between them. In DNA, the CDR3 is TGCAGCGTTGTCCCCACCCTCTCCCTGGGGCACACAGATACGCAGTATTTT. Its translation: CSVVPTLSLGHTDTQYF.

The CDR3 protein is CASSRLEIRTGELFF. CDR3 sequence (DNA): TGTGCCAGCTCACGGCTCGAGATAAGGACCGGGGAGCTGTTTTTT. This rearrangement joins TRBV18 to TRBJ2-2, with D unresolved. CDR3 length equals 15 residues. In germline, CDR1 is KGHSH, CDR2 LQKENI. Trimming cost V 4 bases and J 5 bases, with 14 bases left between them.

The CDR3 DNA sequence: TGTGCCAGCAGCACTGGGACTAGCGGGAGGACAGATACGCAGTATTTT. Translating gives CASSTGTSGRTDTQYF. The gene calls are TRBV7-3 and TRBJ2-3; 15 bases line up with TRBD2. Germline lookup yields CDR1 SGHTA and CDR2 FQGTGA. The trim removed 5 bases at V and 3 bases at J, leaving 3 bases unmatched. The CDR3 contains 16 residues.

This chain links TRBV30 with TRBJ2-7; no clear D gene. V dropped 8 bases and J dropped 4 bases, with 12 bases sitting between them. Germline-derived CDR1 and CDR2 are GTSNPN and SVGIG (reference sequence). This CDR3 spans 11 amino acids. In DNA, the CDR3 is TGTGCCGCGACTGCTTCATACGAGCAGTACTTC. Amino acids: CAATASYEQYF.

This clonotype was counted between two and nine times. CDR3: CASSYSSGTNEQFF. The CDR3 coding sequence is TGTGCCAGCAGTTATTCTAGCGGGACCAATGAGCAGTTCTTC. The genes are TRBV6-2 or TRBV6-3 and TRBJ2-1, with 9 bases that match TRBD2. CDR3 size: 14 residues. Germline CDR1 and CDR2: MNHEY and SVGEGT. With V trimmed by 3 bases and J by 6 bases, 3 bases remained unmatched.

The table lists this clonotype with many counts. This rearrangement joins TRBV20-1 to TRBJ2-3; D is unclear. The CDR3 consists of 13 residues. The V and J ends lost 4 bases and 6 bases respectively, with 14 bases between them. The V gene's germline CDR1 is DFQATT and CDR2 SNEGSKA (reference sequence). The CDR3 sequence is CSATVSGADTQYF. CDR3 nucleotides: TGCAGTGCTACGGTTTCGGGTGCGGATACGCAGTATTTT.

The chain's CDR3 is CSARSRLAGGPVNTQYF. Here the CDR3 DNA reads TGCAGTGCTAGATCAAGGCTAGCGGGGGGTCCCGTCAATACGCAGTATTTT. The chain uses TRBV20-1 and TRBJ2-3; 11 bases are a match to TRBD2. Looked up from germline, CDR1 is DFQATT and CDR2 is SNEGSKA (reference sequence). After removal of 2 bases from V and 7 bases from J, the junction contained 14 bases not matched to a gene. The CDR3 length is 17 residues.

This clonotype was seen only a few times. The gene calls are TRBV5-5 and TRBJ1-2; D is perhaps TRBD1 (6 bases). Trimming shortened V by 7 bases and J by 3 bases, and 13 bases separated the two germline ends. The length of the CDR3 is 13 residues. CDR1 is SGHKS, CDR2 YYEKEE, per germline (reference sequence). The CDR3 loop is CASCRGGDYGYTF. The CDR3 DNA sequence: TGTGCCAGCTGTCGGGGGGGCGACTATGGCTACACCTTC.

This chain uses TRBV3-1 with TRBJ1-5; TRBD1 matches at 7 bases. Germline V gene data show CDR1 as LGHDT and CDR2 as YNNKEL (reference sequence). This CDR3 has 17 amino acids. Trimming cost V 4 bases and J 0 bases; bases outside gene matches: 9. The CDR3 here is CASSLSGTAYSNQPQHF. DNA for the CDR3: TGTGCCAGCAGCCTCTCCGGGACAGCTTATAGCAATCAGCCCCAGCATTTT.

The rearrangement uses TRBV28 and TRBJ1-5; unclear D gene. The length of the CDR3 is 15 residues. Between the trimmed V and J ends, which lost 7 bases and 4 bases, there was a span of 17 bases. The V gene's germline CDR1 is MDHEN and CDR2 SYDVKM. In nucleotides, the CDR3 is TGTGCCAGCACCCCACTTGTGTATTCGAATCAGCCCCAGCATTTT. Translation gives CASTPLVYSNQPQHF.

This clonotype has more than one count but fewer than ten. This sequence joins TRBV6-1 and TRBJ2-3; TRBD2 agrees at 14 bases. This CDR3 is built from 17 residues. Germline V gives CDR1 MNHNS, CDR2 SASEGT. Trimming cost V 5 bases and J 4 bases; bases outside gene matches: 8. CDR3 sequence reads: CASSRRRLAGGPDTQYF. In nucleotides, the CDR3 is TGTGCCAGCAGTCGTCGTCGACTAGCGGGAGGGCCAGATACGCAGTATTTT.

This clonotype showed up just a few times. The chain is built from TRBV20-1 and TRBJ2-7; 8 bases map to TRBD2. Germline CDR1 is DFQATT and CDR2 is SNEGSKA (reference sequence). Trimming removed 6 bases from V and 3 bases from J; junction bases left unmatched: 7. The CDR3 length is 13 residues. The CDR3 sequence is CSALVAGYYEQYF. The CDR3 coding sequence is TGCAGTGCCCTGGTAGCGGGATACTACGAGCAGTACTTC.

This chain links TRBV28 with TRBJ2-1; D is possibly TRBD2 (6 bases). Germline V gene lookup returns CDR1 MDHEN and CDR2 SYDVKM. V was clipped by 6 bases and J by 8 bases, with 11 bases between them. The CDR3 totals 12 residues. This chain's CDR3 is CASSPTSDEQFF. The CDR3 DNA sequence: TGTGCCAGCAGCCCGACTAGTGATGAGCAGTTCTTC.

J is TRBJ2-7 and V is TRBV12-3 or TRBV12-4, with D tentatively TRBD1 or TRBD2 (5 bases each). The CDR3 runs to 14 residues. Trimming removed 7 bases at V and 2 bases at J, with 15 bases between. The CDR3 nucleotides read TGTGCCAGCAACTCCGATGGGGGACCCTACGAGCAGTACTTC. The encoded protein is CASNSDGGPYEQYF.

The sample holds a few counts of this clonotype. This chain connects TRBV5-6 to TRBJ2-3; TRBD2 matches 12 bases. The V gene end was trimmed by 3 bases and the J gene end by 8 bases; junction bases not matched to a gene: 1. The CDR3 sequence is 13 residues long. Germline V lookup: CDR1 SGHDT, CDR2 YYEEEE. CDR3: CASSWTSGTTQYF. The CDR3 DNA reads as TGTGCCAGCAGCTGGACTAGCGGGACTACGCAGTATTTT.

The chain has TRBV10-3 and TRBJ2-3; 8 positions agree with TRBD2. The germline CDR1 and CDR2 sequences are ENHRY and SYGVKD. The ends lost 6 bases at V and 4 bases at J; junction bases unmatched: 6. CDR3 length equals 14 residues. In nucleotides, the CDR3 is TGTGCCATCAGGAGCGGGAGTCTCGCAGATACGCAGTATTTT. Its protein is CAIRSGSLADTQYF.